The source of this T cell receptor (beta chain) is a study of Tregs in tolerant kidney transplant recipients. A remark on this clone: The antigen is not known.

This CDR3 has 16 residues. CDR1 KGHSH and CDR2 LQKENI come from the germline V gene. V shed 6 bases and J 0 bases; nucleotides not matched to a gene: 11. Points from the study as a whole: Validation in larger populations is needed because few patients were studied. Activated donor B cell expansion appeared to reveal the most relevant donor-specific TCRbeta repertoire.

Profiling relied on immunoSEQ multiplex PCR, and the TCRdb table lists in-frame clones only, not all of them. The sample lists tens of thousands of clones, 93% occurring once. Thawed PBMCs were FACS-sorted into unstimulated CD4+CD25+CD127- regulatory T cells, CD4+CD25- non-regulatory cells, CD4 and CD8 cells. The sequencing used CD4+ T cells from blood, collected before the transplant. V usage is TRBV18 and J usage is TRBJ2-7, with 7 bases that match TRBD1. The TCR comes from a human donor who received a combined kidney and bone marrow transplant. The DNA of the CDR3 is TGTGCCAGCTCTACTTACGACAGGGCACTCTCCTACGAGCAGTACTTC. This sequence encodes CASSTYDRALSYEQYF. The variable domain in full, completed from reference TRBV18 and TRBJ2-7, reads NAGVMQNPRHLVRRRGQEARLRCSPMKGHSHVYWYRQLPEEGLKFMVYLQKENIIDESGMPKERFSAEFPKEGPSILRIQQVVRGDSAAYFCASSTYDRALSYEQYFGPGTRLTVT.